This is a list of T cell receptor beta chains from one sample in a study of T cells in Graves' hyperthyroidism and ophthalmopathy. Via MiXCR, TCRdb re-called the multiplex PCR reads, giving one row per CDR3 protein. The top ten hold more than 3% of the sample, which has about 610,000 distinct CDR3 sequences, 16% seen once. The sample taken for sequencing was blood. The receptors here all came from a woman between 40 and 55 years old with Graves' ophthalmopathy. Each CDR3 is given with its conserved first and last residue. D genes are given only for firm matches. For some rows the clone size is stated as once, few or many, or as a class when expanded; others skip it.

many	TRBV5-1	TRBJ2-1	TRBD1	CASSMRTGAYNEQFF	TGCGCCAGCAGTATGAGGACAGGGGCCTACAATGAGCAGTTCTTC
many	TRBV11-1	TRBJ2-3	-	CASSPEPADTQYF	TGTGCCAGCAGCCCGGAGCCGGCAGATACGCAGTATTTT
few	TRBV28	TRBJ2-6	TRBD1	CASSPIGQDGANVLTF	TGTGCCAGCAGTCCAATCGGACAGGATGGGGCCAACGTCCTGACTTTC
many	TRBV11-2	TRBJ2-3	-	CASSSSGSGPSTDTQYF	TGTGCCAGCAGCTCCTCGGGTAGCGGCCCAAGCACAGATACGCAGTATTTT
-	TRBV5-1	TRBJ2-5	-	CASSSGGVGQQETQYF	TGTGCCAGCAGCTCGGGCGGCGTAGGGCAACAAGAGACCCAGTACTTC
many	TRBV6-1	TRBJ2-7	-	CASSGGRSTTLGEQYF	TGTGCCAGCAGTGGGGGGAGGTCAACAACTCTTGGTGAGCAGTACTTC
many	TRBV7-3	TRBJ2-2	-	CASSPTPAGELFF	TGTGCCAGCAGCCCGACTCCCGCCGGGGAGCTGTTTTTT
many	TRBV6-6	TRBJ1-1	-	CASSYVGPEAFF	TGTGCCAGCAGTTACGTGGGTCCTGAAGCTTTCTTT
many	TRBV27	TRBJ2-7	TRBD2	CASSDRSSGSVSYEQYF	TGTGCCAGCAGTGACCGCTCTAGCGGGAGTGTCTCCTACGAGCAGTACTTC
many	TRBV12-3/TRBV12-4	TRBJ1-1	-	CASTAGRMNTEAFF	TGTGCCAGCACCGCCGGACGGATGAACACTGAAGCTTTCTTT
many	TRBV11-2	TRBJ1-4	TRBD1	CASSLGQAPEKLFF	TGTGCCAGCAGCTTGGGACAGGCGCCAGAAAAACTGTTTTTT
many	TRBV11-2	TRBJ2-2	-	CASSTGTKNTGELFF	TGTGCCAGCAGCACCGGGACAAAGAACACCGGGGAGCTGTTTTTT
-	TRBV2	TRBJ2-5	TRBD2	CASGGLAAQETQYF	TGTGCCAGCGGGGGACTAGCGGCCCAAGAGACCCAGTACTTC
many	TRBV28	TRBJ2-5	-	CASSSGQQETQYF	TGTGCCAGCAGTTCGGGTCAGCAAGAGACCCAGTACTTC
many	TRBV20-1	TRBJ2-1	TRBD2	CSAYSLAVEDNEQFF	TGCAGTGCCTACTCACTAGCGGTTGAGGACAATGAGCAGTTCTTC
-	TRBV28	TRBJ2-2	TRBD2	CASSAPGLAGANTGELFF	TGTGCCAGCAGTGCACCGGGACTAGCGGGAGCGAACACCGGGGAGCTGTTTTTT
-	TRBV7-6	TRBJ2-5	-	CASTSVETQYF	TGTGCCAGCACCAGCGTAGAGACCCAGTACTTC
many	TRBV6-1	TRBJ1-2	-	CASSERRDVYGYTF	TGTGCCAGCAGCGAACGGCGGGATGTCTATGGCTACACCTTC
-	TRBV24-1	TRBJ2-5	TRBD1	CATSEGQGARETQYF	TGTGCCACCAGTGAGGGACAGGGGGCCCGGGAGACCCAGTACTTC
many	TRBV7-8	TRBJ2-7	-	CASSPTDGTDSSYEQYF	TGTGCCAGCAGCCCCACTGATGGGACCGATTCCTCCTACGAGCAGTACTTC
few	TRBV5-1	TRBJ2-7	TRBD1	CASSLGPTGGSSYEQYF	TGCGCCAGCAGCTTGGGGCCCACAGGGGGAAGCTCCTACGAGCAGTACTTC
-	TRBV13	TRBJ2-4	TRBD2	CASSVGLAGLAKNIQYF	TGTGCCAGCAGCGTAGGACTAGCGGGGCTAGCCAAAAACATTCAGTACTTC
-	TRBV29-1	TRBJ1-2	-	CSVEGRAFYGYTF	TGCAGCGTTGAGGGCCGGGCTTTCTATGGCTACACCTTC
many	TRBV11-2	TRBJ2-5	-	CASSFGQGRETQYF	TGTGCCAGCAGCTTCGGGCAGGGGAGGGAGACCCAGTACTTC
-	TRBV9	TRBJ1-1	-	CASSAAQSNTEAFF	TGTGCCAGCAGCGCAGCACAGTCAAACACTGAAGCTTTCTTT
-	TRBV20-1	TRBJ2-7	-	CSARVGYVSYEQYF	TGCAGTGCTAGAGTCGGGTACGTCTCCTACGAGCAGTACTTC
-	TRBV20-1	TRBJ2-7	TRBD2	CTAPGPGGNEQYF	TGCACTGCCCCCGGGCCGGGAGGGAACGAGCAGTACTTC
-	TRBV7-3	TRBJ2-3	TRBD2	CASSPISGGAQYF	TGTGCCAGCAGCCCCATTAGCGGGGGTGCGCAGTATTTT
-	TRBV18	TRBJ1-6	-	CASSPRDLNSPLHF	TGTGCCAGCTCACCCCGGGACCTAAATTCACCCCTCCACTTT
-	TRBV28	TRBJ2-7	TRBD1	CASRYPGGYEQYF	TGTGCCAGCAGATACCCAGGGGGTTACGAGCAGTACTTC
few	TRBV9	TRBJ1-3	-	CASSTQTDGNTIYF	TGTGCCAGCAGCACCCAGACGGATGGAAACACCATATATTTT
few	TRBV2	TRBJ2-1	-	CASSEERSSYNEQFF	TGTGCCAGCAGTGAGGAGAGGAGCTCCTACAATGAGCAGTTCTTC
-	TRBV3-1	TRBJ1-2	-	CASKPSWALSLYGYTF	TGTGCCAGCAAACCATCGTGGGCGCTTAGCCTTTATGGCTACACCTTC
few	TRBV4-2	TRBJ2-7	TRBD2	CASSQERTSGWYEQYF	TGTGCCAGCAGCCAAGAGAGGACTAGCGGGTGGTACGAGCAGTACTTC
-	TRBV6-5	TRBJ2-2	-	CASSYSLDTGELFF	TGTGCCAGCAGTTACTCCCTCGACACCGGGGAGCTGTTTTTT
-	TRBV7-8	TRBJ2-5	TRBD1	CASSLRQGGQETQYF	TGTGCCAGCAGCCTCAGACAGGGTGGCCAAGAGACCCAGTACTTC
-	TRBV11-2	TRBJ2-5	TRBD2	CASSSLGLERETQYF	TGTGCCAGCAGCTCCCTGGGACTAGAAAGAGAGACCCAGTACTTC
-	TRBV20-1	TRBJ2-1	TRBD2	CSARDLLAGGDEQFF	TGCAGTGCTAGAGATCTACTAGCGGGAGGGGATGAGCAGTTCTTC
many	TRBV30	TRBJ2-2	-	CAWGPYTGELFF	TGTGCATGGGGACCTTACACCGGGGAGCTGTTTTTT
-	TRBV7-9	TRBJ2-3	-	CASTLPPTDTQYF	TGTGCCAGCACCCTCCCTCCCACAGATACGCAGTATTTT
-	TRBV6-1	TRBJ1-6	-	CASRGDTLHF	TGTGCCAGCAGGGGTGACACCCTCCACTTT
many	TRBV12-3/TRBV12-4	TRBJ2-5	TRBD1	CASSSTGALGRETQYF	TGTGCCAGCAGTTCGACAGGGGCCTTGGGGCGAGAGACCCAGTACTTC
many	TRBV12-5	TRBJ1-1	-	CASMLGMTEAFF	TGTGCTAGTATGCTGGGGATGACTGAAGCTTTCTTT
-	TRBV7-9	TRBJ1-1	-	CASSRSRGTEEDTEAFF	TGTGCCAGCAGCAGAAGCAGGGGAACGGAGGAGGACACTGAAGCTTTCTTT
few	TRBV7-9	TRBJ2-7	-	CASSLPSSQGKGEQYF	TGTGCCAGCAGCTTACCCTCCAGCCAGGGAAAGGGCGAGCAGTACTTC